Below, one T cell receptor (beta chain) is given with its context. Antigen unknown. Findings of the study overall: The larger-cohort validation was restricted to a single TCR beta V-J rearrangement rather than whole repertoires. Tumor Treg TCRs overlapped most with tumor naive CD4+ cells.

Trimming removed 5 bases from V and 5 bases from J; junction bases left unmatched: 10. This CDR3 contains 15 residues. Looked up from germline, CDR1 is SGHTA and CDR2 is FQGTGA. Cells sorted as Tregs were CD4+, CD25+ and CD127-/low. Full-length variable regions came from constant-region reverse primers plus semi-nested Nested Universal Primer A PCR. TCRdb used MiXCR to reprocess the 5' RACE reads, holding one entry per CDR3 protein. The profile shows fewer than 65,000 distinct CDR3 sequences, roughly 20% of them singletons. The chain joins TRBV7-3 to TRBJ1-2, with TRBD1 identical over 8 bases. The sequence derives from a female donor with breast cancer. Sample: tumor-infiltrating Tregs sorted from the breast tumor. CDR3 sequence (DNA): TGTGCCAGCAGCCAAAGCACACAGGGGGGGTATGGCTACACCTTC. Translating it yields CASSQSTQGGYGYTF.